The sequence of this TCR beta chain was determined in a study of Graves' ophthalmopathy and Graves' hyperthyroidism. Points from the study as a whole: Blood also carried most expanded thyroid clonotypes exceeding 0.001 frequency. Sensitivity reached 87.88% and specificity about 81% for a 13-signature model separating ophthalmopathy from stable hyperthyroidism. With a specificity of around 77% and a sensitivity of 70% to 71%, the model predicted ophthalmopathy progression.

The hyperthyroidism patients had a new diagnosis of under 2 months' duration and were aged 18 to 65. Germline V gene data show CDR1 as LGHNA and CDR2 as YSLEER. J lost 6 bases, V lost 4 bases, and 14 bases had no gene match. The CDR3 contains 17 residues. RNA transcripts were the source from which TCR beta CDR3 regions were amplified. The first-round RT-PCR employed HTBI primers together with the Qiagen OneStep RT-PCR kit. A multiplex PCR was then performed as the second round. One entry per CDR3 protein, called by TCRdb with MiXCR from the multiplex PCR reads. Counted here are 900,000 to 1,200,000 distinct CDR3 sequences, around a third occurring once; the ten biggest clones make up 11%. This clonotype was seen a handful of times. Antigen specificity is unknown.

This sequence was found in an adult man with Graves' hyperthyroidism. Sequencing was carried out using peripheral blood or thyroid tissue (not recorded which). V is TRBV4-3 and J is TRBJ2-2; 7 nucleotides match TRBD1. The CDR3 region has the DNA TGCGCCAGCAGCCGGATCGCCGGGACAGCCTTTCCCGGGGAGCTGTTTTTT. Its translation: CASSRIAGTAFPGELFF.